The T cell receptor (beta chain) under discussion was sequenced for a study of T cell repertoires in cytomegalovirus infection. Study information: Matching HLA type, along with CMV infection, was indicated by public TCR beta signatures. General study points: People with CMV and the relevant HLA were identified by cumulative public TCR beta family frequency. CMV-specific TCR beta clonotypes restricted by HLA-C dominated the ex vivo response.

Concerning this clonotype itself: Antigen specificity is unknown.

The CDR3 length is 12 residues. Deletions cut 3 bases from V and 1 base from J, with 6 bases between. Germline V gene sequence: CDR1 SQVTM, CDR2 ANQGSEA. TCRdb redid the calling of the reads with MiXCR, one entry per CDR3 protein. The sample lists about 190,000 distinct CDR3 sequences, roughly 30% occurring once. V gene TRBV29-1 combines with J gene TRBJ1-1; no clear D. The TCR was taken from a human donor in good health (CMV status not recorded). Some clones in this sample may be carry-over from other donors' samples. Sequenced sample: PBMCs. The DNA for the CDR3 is TGCAGCGTTGAGGCGGCGAACACTGAAGCTTTCTTT. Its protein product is CSVEAANTEAFF.